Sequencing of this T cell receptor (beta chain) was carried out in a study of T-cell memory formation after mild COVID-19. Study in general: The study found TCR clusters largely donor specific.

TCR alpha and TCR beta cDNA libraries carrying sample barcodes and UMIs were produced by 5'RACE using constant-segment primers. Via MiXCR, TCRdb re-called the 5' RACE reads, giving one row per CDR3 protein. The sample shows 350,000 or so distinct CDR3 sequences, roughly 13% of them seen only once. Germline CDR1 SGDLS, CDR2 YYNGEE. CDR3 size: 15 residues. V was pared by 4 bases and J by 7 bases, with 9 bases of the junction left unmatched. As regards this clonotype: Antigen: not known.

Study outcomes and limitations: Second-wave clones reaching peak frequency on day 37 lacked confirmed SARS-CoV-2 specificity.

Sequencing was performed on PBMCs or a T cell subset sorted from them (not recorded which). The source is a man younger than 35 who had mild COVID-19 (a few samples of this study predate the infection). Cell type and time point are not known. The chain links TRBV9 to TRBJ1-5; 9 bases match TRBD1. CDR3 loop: CASSPRTGAGQPQHF. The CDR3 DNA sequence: TGTGCCAGCAGCCCCCGGACAGGGGCGGGCCAGCCCCAGCATTTT.